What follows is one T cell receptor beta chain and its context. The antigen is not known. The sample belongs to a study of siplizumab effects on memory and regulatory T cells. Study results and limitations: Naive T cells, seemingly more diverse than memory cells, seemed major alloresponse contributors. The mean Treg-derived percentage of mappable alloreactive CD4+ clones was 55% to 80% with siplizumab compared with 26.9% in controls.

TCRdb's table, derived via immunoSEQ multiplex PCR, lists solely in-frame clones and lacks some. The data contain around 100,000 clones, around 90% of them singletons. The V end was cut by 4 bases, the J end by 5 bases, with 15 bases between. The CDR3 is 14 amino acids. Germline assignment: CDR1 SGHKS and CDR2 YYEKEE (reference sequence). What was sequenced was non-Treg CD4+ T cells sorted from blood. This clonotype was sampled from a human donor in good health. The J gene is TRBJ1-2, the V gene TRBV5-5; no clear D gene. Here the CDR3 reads CASSQATRAYGYTF. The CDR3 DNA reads TGTGCCAGCAGCCAAGCAACAAGAGCTTATGGCTACACCTTC.